This paragraph reports one TCR beta chain. Germline CDR1 reads LGHDT; CDR2 reads YNNKEL (reference sequence). Trimming took 1 base from V and 6 from J; bases not matched to a gene: 5. This CDR3 is 14 amino acids long. This record comes from a study of blood T cell repertoires in COVID-19. Participants spanned ages roughly 18 to 90 years and resided in 20 to 30 US areas. Sequenced by immunoSEQ multiplex PCR; TCRdb stores in-frame clones only, minus some. The sample includes some 200,000 clones, around 86% of them seen just once. V and J are TRBV3-1 (or the pseudogene TRBV3-2) and TRBJ2-7, with 8 bases fitting TRBD1. The sequencing sample was made of PBMCs or T cells enriched from blood (not recorded which). This sequence originates from a woman in her 40s with acute COVID-19. DNA for the CDR3: TGTGCCAGCAGCCAAGTCTCAGGGGGCGTCGAGCAGTACTTC. It codes for CASSQVSGGVEQYF.